A selection of T cell receptor beta chains follows, all from one sample in a study of Ad26.COV2.S vaccination and SARS-CoV-2 variants. Sequenced by immunoSEQ multiplex PCR; TCRdb stores in-frame clones only, minus some. Of about 370,000 clones listed, about 91% were seen once; the top ten hold 1.5% to 2%. The sequencing here drew on peripheral blood, taken in a trial of Ad26.COV2.S vaccine versus placebo. These receptors were collected from a person aged 18-65 years who received the Ad26.COV2.S COVID-19 vaccine or a placebo. Both conserved end residues are part of each CDR3. A D gene is named only where the DNA matches it firmly. Not all rows give a size; the values are once, few, many and, for expanded clones, a class.

clone_size d_call j_call v_call cdr3_nt cdr3_aa
NA NA TRBJ2-3 TRBV7-3 TGTGCCAGCAGCGCCTACCTCCGCACAGATACGCAGTATTTT CASSAYLRTDTQYF
NA NA TRBJ2-3 TRBV18 TGTGCCAGCTCACTTACAGATACGCAGTATTTT CASSLTDTQYF
NA NA TRBJ2-1 TRBV2 TGTGCCAGCAGTGTGCAGGGAACCTACAATGAGCAGTTCTTC CASSVQGTYNEQFF
NA TRBD1 TRBJ1-6 TRBV27 TGTGCCAGCACCGGGACAGATAATTCACCCCTCCACTTT CASTGTDNSPLHF
NA TRBD2 TRBJ2-3 TRBV29-1 TGCAGCGTTAAACGGGAGGTCCTTAGCACAGATACGCAGTATTTT CSVKREVLSTDTQYF
NA NA TRBJ1-3 TRBV7-9 TGTGCCAGCAGCTCCGGGACCGACTCTGGAAACACCATATATTTT CASSSGTDSGNTIYF
few NA TRBJ1-1 TRBV5-4 TGTGCCAGCAGGCTCGACACAGAGAACACTGAAGCTTTCTTT CASRLDTENTEAFF
NA TRBD1 TRBJ1-2 TRBV28 TGTGCCAGCAGCCCCGGGACAGCGCGAGGAGGCTATGGCTACACCTTC CASSPGTARGGYGYTF
once TRBD2 TRBJ2-7 TRBV11-3 TGTGCCAGCAGCCTAAGCTGGACTAGCCGTAACGAGCAGTACTTC CASSLSWTSRNEQYF
NA NA TRBJ2-4 TRBV28 TGTGCCAGCAGTAAATTGAGAGGGGGAGAGGCCAAAAACATTCAGTACTTC CASSKLRGGEAKNIQYF
NA NA TRBJ1-5 TRBV28 TGTGCCAGCAGTCCATTAGGGACCTCGAGCAATCAGCCCCAGCATTTT CASSPLGTSSNQPQHF
NA NA TRBJ2-6 TRBV19 TGTGCCAGTAGTTCCACCGGCGGGACTGGGGCCAACGTCCTGACTTTC CASSSTGGTGANVLTF
NA TRBD1 TRBJ2-5 TRBV24-1 TGTGCCACCAGTGACACCAACTACAGGGGGCGCGAGACCCAGTACTTC CATSDTNYRGRETQYF
NA NA TRBJ2-7 TRBV27 TGTGCCAGCAGTTCCTCCGGGGATAGGGCCTACGAGCAGTACTTC CASSSSGDRAYEQYF
NA TRBD1 TRBJ2-2 TRBV28 TGTGCCAGCAGTTCTGGACAGGGGAACACCGGGGAGCTGTTTTTT CASSSGQGNTGELFF
NA NA TRBJ1-5 TRBV2 TGTGCCAGCAGGCTTCTGGGAGTATATCAGCCCCAGCATTTT CASRLLGVYQPQHF
NA NA TRBJ2-2 TRBV7-9 TGTGCCAGCAGCTCTCCGGGACACCAGAACACCGGGGAGCTGTTTTTT CASSSPGHQNTGELFF
NA NA TRBJ1-6 TRBV5-4 TGTGCCAGCAGCTTGACAGGGCCTATACATTCACCCCTCCACTTT CASSLTGPIHSPLHF
NA TRBD2 TRBJ2-3 TRBV5-4 TGTGCCAGCAGCCCCGGGGCGGGGGGGCCCACAGATACGCAGTATTTT CASSPGAGGPTDTQYF
NA NA TRBJ1-2 TRBV6-4 TGTGCCAGCAGTGACGCACACTATGGCTACACCTTC CASSDAHYGYTF
NA TRBD1 TRBJ1-2 TRBV14 TGTGCCAGCAGCGCGCAGGGGGGGACAGGCTACACCTTC CASSAQGGTGYTF
NA NA TRBJ2-2 TRBV18 TGTGCCAGCTCATCTAGGGAGGCTTATACCGGGGAGCTGTTTTTT CASSSREAYTGELFF
NA TRBD1 TRBJ2-3 TRBV6-4 TGTGCCAGCAGTCCCCGGGACAGGGACACAGATACGCAGTATTTT CASSPRDRDTDTQYF
NA TRBD1 TRBJ1-2 TRBV25-1 TGTGCCACCAGGACAGGGCTCTATGGCTACACCTTC CATRTGLYGYTF
NA TRBD1 TRBJ1-2 TRBV9 TGTGCCAGCAGCAACCGACAGGGGAGTTACTATGGCTACACCTTC CASSNRQGSYYGYTF
NA NA TRBJ1-5 TRBV6-1 TGTGCCAGCAGTGAAGCGCTATCATTGCGTCAGCCCCAGCATTTT CASSEALSLRQPQHF
NA NA TRBJ2-5 TRBV11-2 TGTGCCAGCAGCCCCGGGAGCTGGGAGACCCAGTACTTC CASSPGSWETQYF
NA TRBD1 TRBJ2-1 TRBV25-1 TGTGCCAGCAGTGTCTTAAAGGGGACAGGGTTTAGGCTCAGTGAGCAGTTCTTC CASSVLKGTGFRLSEQFF
NA TRBD2 TRBJ2-1 TRBV18 TGTGCCAGCTCACCAACGGGACTAGCGGGTTCGAGGCGGTCGAATGAGCAGTTCTTC CASSPTGLAGSRRSNEQFF
NA NA TRBJ1-5 TRBV7-9 TGTGCCAGCAGCTTAGGCGATCAGCCCCAGCATTTT CASSLGDQPQHF
NA TRBD1 TRBJ2-5 TRBV28 TGTGCCAGCACCAGGGGGCAGGGACAAGAGACCCAGTACTTC CASTRGQGQETQYF
NA NA TRBJ2-7 TRBV5-6 TGTGCCAGCAGCTTGATGGGACACTTCAACGAGCAGTACTTC CASSLMGHFNEQYF
NA TRBD1 TRBJ2-2 TRBV11-3 TGTGCCAGCAGCCCGATCTCAGGGGGCGTCACGGGGGAGCTGTTTTTT CASSPISGGVTGELFF
NA TRBD2 TRBJ2-1 TRBV11-2 TGTGCCAGCAGTCCTAGCGGAGATAGGGGCGAGCAGTTCTTC CASSPSGDRGEQFF
NA NA TRBJ1-2 TRBV4-1 TGCGCCAGCAGCCAAGATCGATATGGGCTCTATGGCTACACCTTC CASSQDRYGLYGYTF
NA TRBD2 TRBJ2-3 TRBV5-1 TGCGCCAGCAGCTTGATCGGCGGGAGCTTAGATACGCAGTATTTT CASSLIGGSLDTQYF
NA TRBD2 TRBJ2-7 TRBV15 TGTGCCACCAGCTCCCTAGCGGGAGCCTACGAGCAGTACTTC CATSSLAGAYEQYF